Shown below are 7 T cell receptor beta chains from a single sample sequenced in a study of control samples from healthy donors and cancer patients. TCRdb's copy holds only in-frame clones and misses some; the assay was immunoSEQ multiplex PCR. Of 150,000 to 180,000 clones in the sample, approximately 93% were seen once. Sequencing used blood. All receptors come from a middle-aged man in good health.

The chain links TRBV7-2 to TRBJ2-3; D gene uncertain. The CDR3 totals 16 residues. V lost 5 bases, J lost 2 bases, and 17 bases lay in between. From germline, CDR1 is SGHTA and CDR2 FQGNSA. The CDR3 spells CASSPELPAFTDTQYF. In DNA form, the CDR3 reads TGTGCCAGCAGCCCCGAGCTACCCGCATTCACAGATACGCAGTATTTT.

The genes are TRBV5-1 and TRBJ1-2; D is unresolved. There are 12 residues in the CDR3. Germline assignment: CDR1 SGHRS and CDR2 YFSETQ. The ends were cut back, 1 base at V and 3 bases at J, with 4 bases in the middle. The CDR3 region is CASSLKDYGYTF. In DNA, the CDR3 is TGCGCCAGCAGCTTGAAGGACTATGGCTACACCTTC.

The chain employs TRBV5-6 and TRBJ1-2; D ambiguous. Trimming shortened V by 6 bases and J by 5 bases, and 17 bases separated the two germline ends. Germline assignment: CDR1 SGHDT and CDR2 YYEEEE. The CDR3 length is 14 residues. The CDR3 reads CASTPLGREYGYTF. CDR3 bases: TGTGCCAGCACCCCATTGGGTAGGGAGTATGGCTACACCTTC.

The chain links TRBV29-1 to TRBJ1-1; tentatively, D is TRBD1 (6 bases). The CDR3 runs to 13 residues. Trimming shortened V by 6 bases and J by 4 bases, and 15 bases separated the two germline ends. Germline values: CDR1 SQVTM, CDR2 ANQGSEA. CDR3 sequence reads: CSVGGGQPTEAFF. Written as DNA, the CDR3 is TGCAGCGTCGGAGGGGGACAACCCACTGAAGCTTTCTTT.

The CDR3 loop is CASSQDDTDPNTEAFF. DNA for the CDR3: TGCGCCAGCAGCCAAGATGACACCGACCCGAACACTGAAGCTTTCTTT. The V call is TRBV4-1, the J call TRBJ1-1; no definite D call. Trimming cost V 0 bases and J 1 base, with 12 bases left between them. Per germline, CDR1 MGHRA and CDR2 YSYEKL. There are 16 residues in the CDR3.

This clone was counted a few times. The chain uses TRBV28 and TRBJ1-2, with TRBD1 identical over 7 bases. CDR1 and CDR2 from the germline V gene are MDHEN and SYDVKM. Trimming removed 8 bases from V and 6 bases from J; junction bases left unmatched: 12. CDR3 size: 14 residues. CDR3 nucleotides: TGTGCCAGCCTTCCTACAGGGGAGGGGGATGGCTACACCTTC. This translates into CASLPTGEGDGYTF.

V gene TRBV6-1 combines with J gene TRBJ1-6, with D perhaps matching TRBD1 (5 bases). Germline CDR1 MNHNS, CDR2 SASEGT. V was trimmed by 3 bases and J by 2 bases, leaving 14 bases between them. This CDR3 region has 17 residues. The CDR3 here is CASSDLFGGTYNSPLHF. CDR3 nucleotides: TGTGCCAGCAGTGACCTTTTTGGGGGAACCTATAATTCACCCCTCCACTTT.